This passage covers 8 T cell receptor beta chains from one sample sequenced in a study of read filtering for tumor transcriptome and immune sequencing. From roughly 390 ng of RNA, a library with molecular barcoded alpha/delta and beta/gamma adaptors was made. TCRdb re-derived calls from the reads in MiXCR, one entry per CDR3 protein. The sample lists tens of thousands of distinct CDR3 sequences; 20% to 25% were seen once. The sequenced sample was a population of CD138-negative cells sorted from bone marrow. Every receptor here comes from a donor at least 40 years old with multiple myeloma.

In its sample, this clonotype was seen a few times. This chain uses TRBV12-3 or TRBV12-4 with TRBJ1-5; TRBD1 might be the D (6 bases). V was cut by 7 bases and J by 4 bases, with 20 bases left in between. The CDR3 is made up of 16 amino acids. The DNA for the CDR3 is TGTGCCAGCATCAGTGAGGCAGGACAGCTAAATCAGCCCCAGCATTTT. Translation gives CASISEAGQLNQPQHF.

Many counts were recorded for this clonotype. J is TRBJ1-1 and V is TRBV21-1. TRBV21-1 is assigned pseudogene status. CDR3 length equals 18 residues. The CDR3 loop is CASSKQRDDLDRNTEAFF. The CDR3 region has the DNA TGTGCCAGCAGCAAACAAAGAGACGATTTGGACCGGAACACTGAAGCTTTCTTT.

This clonotype was picked up many times. The V call is TRBV7-2, the J call TRBJ2-1, with a weak D call TRBD1 (5 bases). Trimming left V 3 bases short and J 0 bases short, with 15 bases between. In germline, CDR1 is SGHTA, CDR2 FQGNSA. The CDR3 has 17 amino acids. The CDR3 nucleotides read TGTGCCAGCAGCTTGTATGCAGGGTCTAGCTCCTACAATGAGCAGTTCTTC. The encoded protein is CASSLYAGSSSYNEQFF.

This clonotype was counted many times. J is TRBJ1-1 and V is TRBV28; no firm D call. The germline V and J ends were trimmed by 11 bases and 1 base, with 14 bases remaining between them. Germline V CDR1 and CDR2: MDHEN, SYDVKM. The CDR3 totals 13 residues. This chain's CDR3 is CAVGGSPNTEAFF. CDR3 sequence (DNA): TGTGCCGTGGGAGGGTCACCGAACACTGAAGCTTTCTTT.

This clonotype was seen a few times. The gene calls are TRBV28 and TRBJ2-1; possibly TRBD1 or TRBD2 for D (5 bases each). The germline V gene encodes CDR1 MDHEN and CDR2 SYDVKM. The V end was cut by 5 bases, the J end by 3 bases, with 14 bases between. The CDR3 is made up of 15 amino acids. The CDR3 nucleotides are TGTGCCAGCAGTCCGACGGGGCAAAGCTACAATGAGCAGTTCTTC. As protein: CASSPTGQSYNEQFF. The whole variable domain, remainder taken from reference TRBV28 and TRBJ2-1, is DVKVTQSSRYLVKRTGEKVFLECVQDMDHENMFWYRQDPGLGLRLIYFSYDVKMKEKGDIPEGYSVSREKKERFSLILESASTNQTSMYLCASSPTGQSYNEQFFGPGTRLTVL.

This clonotype was detected many times. The genes are TRBV5-1 and TRBJ2-5, with D maybe TRBD1 (6 bases). Germline V CDR1 and CDR2: SGHRS, YFSETQ. The CDR3 is 14 amino acids. V was shortened by 2 bases and J by 2 bases, with 10 bases between the two germline ends. In DNA, the CDR3 is TGCGCCAGCAGCTTTTCGGACAGTCAAGAGACCCAGTACTTC. It encodes CASSFSDSQETQYF.

Ten or more counts support this clonotype. The chain employs TRBV7-9 and TRBJ2-3; 9 bases align to TRBD2. The CDR3 extends over 14 amino acids. Trimming took 5 bases from V and 4 from J; bases not matched to a gene: 4. Germline CDR1 and CDR2: SEHNR and FQNEAQ (reference sequence). CDR3 sequence (DNA): TGTGCCAGCAGCATTAGCGGGGGCGCAGATACGCAGTATTTT. This codes for CASSISGGADTQYF. Complete variable domain (other parts from reference TRBV7-9 and TRBJ2-3): DTGVSQNPRHKITKRGQNVTFRCDPISEHNRLYWYRQTLGQGPEFLTYFQNEAQLEKSRLLSDRFSAERPKGSFSTLEIQRTEQGDSAMYLCASSISGGADTQYFGPGTRLTVL.

With respect to this clonotype: A read error may explain this, as a much larger clone is one base away. This rearrangement joins TRBV5-1 to TRBJ2-1; D assignment may be TRBD1 or TRBD2 (5 bases each). The CDR3 sequence is 15 residues long. The germline gives CDR1 SGHRS, CDR2 YFSETQ. For the CDR3, the DNA is TGCGCCAGCAGCTTGGTGGGGGATTCCTACAATGGGCAGTTCTTC. This sequence encodes CASSLVGDSYNGQFF.